These T cell receptor beta chains were read from a single sample in a study of blood T cell repertoires in COVID-19. The data were produced by immunoSEQ multiplex PCR, yet TCRdb's version contains in-frame clones alone and is incomplete. The sample has roughly 330,000 clones, 80% to 90% seen once; the top ten hold about 5.4%. The sample was PBMCs or T cells enriched from blood (not recorded which). The receptors stem from a woman in her twenties or thirties who had recovered from COVID-19. CDR3s include the opening cysteine and the closing phenylalanine or tryptophan. The D gene is left open where the match is weak. The size entry is marked missing in some rows and otherwise reads once, few, many or a size class.

clone size: .
D gene: TRBD1
V gene: TRBV30
J gene: TRBJ2-1
CDR3 DNA: TGTGCCCAGGGACAGAACAATGAGCAGTTCTTC
CDR3 protein: CAQGQNNEQFF

clone size: .
D gene: .
V gene: TRBV5-5
J gene: TRBJ1-2
CDR3 DNA: TGTGCCAGCAGCTACCTTCGGGGCTACACCTTC
CDR3 protein: CASSYLRGYTF

clone size: .
D gene: .
V gene: TRBV25-1
J gene: TRBJ1-1
CDR3 DNA: TGTGCCAGCAGTGAATTTGAGGAGAACACTGAAGCTTTCTTT
CDR3 protein: CASSEFEENTEAFF

clone size: .
D gene: TRBD1
V gene: TRBV25-1
J gene: TRBJ1-1
CDR3 DNA: TGTGCCAGCAGTGATGGGGCAGGGGGGACTGAAGCTTTCTTT
CDR3 protein: CASSDGAGGTEAFF

clone size: .
D gene: TRBD1
V gene: TRBV4-1
J gene: TRBJ1-4
CDR3 DNA: TGCGCCAGCAGCCACCTCGGGACAGCCCTCCCCGTCGGAGAGAAAAAACTGTTTTTT
CDR3 protein: CASSHLGTALPVGEKKLFF

clone size: .
D gene: .
V gene: TRBV19
J gene: TRBJ1-2
CDR3 DNA: TGTGCCAGTAGTTCCCAACAGGGACGAGCTGGCTACACCTTC
CDR3 protein: CASSSQQGRAGYTF

clone size: .
D gene: .
V gene: TRBV9
J gene: TRBJ2-2
CDR3 DNA: TGTGCCAGCAGCGCAAGCCCGACAGCCGACACCGGGGAGCTGTTTTTT
CDR3 protein: CASSASPTADTGELFF

clone size: once
D gene: .
V gene: TRBV30
J gene: TRBJ1-6
CDR3 DNA: TGTGCCTGGAGTCCCGGGTTCAATTCACCCCTCCACTTT
CDR3 protein: CAWSPGFNSPLHF

clone size: once
D gene: .
V gene: TRBV6-5
J gene: TRBJ1-4
CDR3 DNA: TGTGCCAGCAGTTTCGAGGGCGGTGAAAAACTGTTTTTT
CDR3 protein: CASSFEGGEKLFF

clone size: .
D gene: .
V gene: TRBV9
J gene: TRBJ1-1
CDR3 DNA: TGTGCCAGCAGCGTAGAGCCGGGGGGGAATACTGAAGCTTTCTTT
CDR3 protein: CASSVEPGGNTEAFF

clone size: .
D gene: TRBD1
V gene: TRBV9
J gene: TRBJ1-2
CDR3 DNA: TGTGCCAGCAGCGTAGACACAGGGGCGCACTATGGCTACACCTTC
CDR3 protein: CASSVDTGAHYGYTF

clone size: .
D gene: .
V gene: TRBV3-1/TRBV3-2
J gene: TRBJ2-7
CDR3 DNA: TGTGCCAGCAGCCAAGAAGGGGCTACGCAGTACTTC
CDR3 protein: CASSQEGATQYF

clone size: few
D gene: TRBD1
V gene: TRBV13
J gene: TRBJ1-1
CDR3 DNA: TGTGCCAGCAGTTCCGGACAGGGGTACACTGAAGCTTTCTTT
CDR3 protein: CASSSGQGYTEAFF

clone size: .
D gene: .
V gene: TRBV7-2
J gene: TRBJ1-2
CDR3 DNA: TGTGCCAGCAGTCTCGGGGGGAACTATGGCTACACCTTC
CDR3 protein: CASSLGGNYGYTF

clone size: once
D gene: .
V gene: TRBV19
J gene: TRBJ1-2
CDR3 DNA: TGTGCCAGTAGTACAGGGCGGGGGAACTATGGCTACACCTTC
CDR3 protein: CASSTGRGNYGYTF

clone size: .
D gene: .
V gene: TRBV6-1
J gene: TRBJ1-3
CDR3 DNA: TGTGCCAGCAGTGACAGGGCCTCTGGAAACACCATATATTTT
CDR3 protein: CASSDRASGNTIYF

clone size: .
D gene: TRBD2
V gene: TRBV30
J gene: TRBJ2-3
CDR3 DNA: TGTGCCTGGCGCGGGGGGGTGGGAGATACGCAGTATTTT
CDR3 protein: CAWRGGVGDTQYF

clone size: .
D gene: TRBD1
V gene: TRBV18
J gene: TRBJ2-7
CDR3 DNA: TGTGCCAGCTCACGCCTAGGGACAGAAGTCTCCTACGAGCAGTACTTC
CDR3 protein: CASSRLGTEVSYEQYF

clone size: once
D gene: TRBD1
V gene: TRBV6-5
J gene: TRBJ2-7
CDR3 DNA: TGTGCCAGCAGTTACTCACAGGGGTCCAGCGACGAGCAGTACTTC
CDR3 protein: CASSYSQGSSDEQYF

clone size: once
D gene: .
V gene: TRBV5-6
J gene: TRBJ1-2
CDR3 DNA: TGTGCCAGCAGCTTGAGCAGGGTGAGCGGCTACACCTTC
CDR3 protein: CASSLSRVSGYTF

clone size: .
D gene: .
V gene: TRBV5-1
J gene: TRBJ1-1
CDR3 DNA: TGCGCCAGCAGCCCGGGTGCCTTTTATAACACTGAAGCTTTCTTT
CDR3 protein: CASSPGAFYNTEAFF

clone size: .
D gene: .
V gene: TRBV15
J gene: TRBJ1-6
CDR3 DNA: TGTGCCACCAGCAGAGGGTCAAGGGCCGGGGGATCACCCCTCCACTTT
CDR3 protein: CATSRGSRAGGSPLHF

clone size: .
D gene: TRBD1
V gene: TRBV10-3
J gene: TRBJ1-2
CDR3 DNA: TGTGCCATCAGTGGACAGGGGACAGGCATGGTTGGCTACACCTTC
CDR3 protein: CAISGQGTGMVGYTF

clone size: .
D gene: TRBD2
V gene: TRBV7-6
J gene: TRBJ2-3
CDR3 DNA: TGTGCCAGCAGCTCGTTAGCGGGGGGGCCCGCAGATACGCAGTATTTT
CDR3 protein: CASSSLAGGPADTQYF

clone size: .
D gene: TRBD1
V gene: TRBV18
J gene: TRBJ2-7
CDR3 DNA: TGTGCCAGCTCACCCCCAACGGACAGGGAAAACTACGAGCAGTACTTC
CDR3 protein: CASSPPTDRENYEQYF

clone size: .
D gene: .
V gene: TRBV7-2
J gene: TRBJ1-2
CDR3 DNA: TGTGCCAGCAGCCGGGCAGGGGTCGATGGCTACACCTTC
CDR3 protein: CASSRAGVDGYTF

clone size: .
D gene: TRBD2
V gene: TRBV10-1
J gene: TRBJ2-1
CDR3 DNA: TGCGCCAGCAGTGAATTCGGGGGGTCCAATGAGCAGTTCTTC
CDR3 protein: CASSEFGGSNEQFF

clone size: .
D gene: .
V gene: TRBV18
J gene: TRBJ1-5
CDR3 DNA: TGTGCCAGCTCAGGGGGCCTTAGCAATCAGCCCCAGCATTTT
CDR3 protein: CASSGGLSNQPQHF

clone size: .
D gene: .
V gene: TRBV30
J gene: TRBJ1-2
CDR3 DNA: TGTGCCTGGAGTACCGGGTATGGCTACACCTTC
CDR3 protein: CAWSTGYGYTF

clone size: .
D gene: TRBD1
V gene: TRBV10-1
J gene: TRBJ2-7
CDR3 DNA: TGCGCCAGCAGTGAGTCCTTCGCGGGACAGGGTCACGAGCAGTACTTC
CDR3 protein: CASSESFAGQGHEQYF

clone size: .
D gene: TRBD1
V gene: TRBV5-1
J gene: TRBJ1-1
CDR3 DNA: TGCGCCAGCAGCTTGGTTTATTCTCGTCCTGAACAGGGGGGGATTGCTGAAGCTTTCTTT
CDR3 protein: CASSLVYSRPEQGGIAEAFF

clone size: .
D gene: .
V gene: TRBV9
J gene: TRBJ2-1
CDR3 DNA: TGTGCCAGCAGCCTCGGGTCTGCGTACAATGAGCAGTTCTTC
CDR3 protein: CASSLGSAYNEQFF

clone size: .
D gene: .
V gene: TRBV11-1
J gene: TRBJ1-2
CDR3 DNA: TGTGCCAGCAGCGCCGAGGGCGGCTATGGCTACACCTTC
CDR3 protein: CASSAEGGYGYTF

clone size: .
D gene: TRBD1
V gene: TRBV18
J gene: TRBJ1-4
CDR3 DNA: TGTGCCAGCTCGCTGGGACAGGGGGAGGAAAAACTGTTTTTT
CDR3 protein: CASSLGQGEEKLFF

clone size: .
D gene: TRBD2
V gene: TRBV27
J gene: TRBJ2-1
CDR3 DNA: TGTGCCAGCAGTCCTCAGCGGGGGGGCCTCATTGAGCAGTTCTTC
CDR3 protein: CASSPQRGGLIEQFF

clone size: .
D gene: .
V gene: TRBV19
J gene: TRBJ1-1
CDR3 DNA: TGTGCCACGACGGGGACTTTGAACACTGAAGCTTTCTTT
CDR3 protein: CATTGTLNTEAFF

clone size: .
D gene: .
V gene: TRBV15
J gene: TRBJ1-3
CDR3 DNA: TGTGCCACCAGCAGAGAGGTGCTTAGCTCTGGAAACACCATATATTTT
CDR3 protein: CATSREVLSSGNTIYF

clone size: .
D gene: .
V gene: TRBV2
J gene: TRBJ2-2
CDR3 DNA: TGTGCCAGCAGTGGACTAGGAGGGACCGGGGAGCTGTTTTTT
CDR3 protein: CASSGLGGTGELFF

clone size: .
D gene: .
V gene: TRBV7-9
J gene: TRBJ1-1
CDR3 DNA: TGTGCCAGCAGCTCCCCCCCCGTGAGGGAGGTGAGGACTGAAGCTTTCTTT
CDR3 protein: CASSSPPVREVRTEAFF

clone size: .
D gene: TRBD1
V gene: TRBV6-5
J gene: TRBJ2-3
CDR3 DNA: TGTGCCAGCAGCGCCGGACAGGGGAGCACAGATACGCAGTATTTT
CDR3 protein: CASSAGQGSTDTQYF

clone size: .
D gene: .
V gene: TRBV7-9
J gene: TRBJ1-6
CDR3 DNA: TGTGCCAGCAGCTTAGGAGGGACAAACAATAATTCACCCCTCCACTTT
CDR3 protein: CASSLGGTNNNSPLHF

clone size: .
D gene: TRBD2
V gene: TRBV10-3
J gene: TRBJ2-1
CDR3 DNA: TGTGCCATCAGGACTAGCGGGGTAAGAAATGAGCAGTTCTTC
CDR3 protein: CAIRTSGVRNEQFF

clone size: .
D gene: TRBD1
V gene: TRBV3-1/TRBV3-2
J gene: TRBJ1-6
CDR3 DNA: TGTGCCAGCAGCCGTGAGACAGGGATCTATTCACCCCTCCACTTT
CDR3 protein: CASSRETGIYSPLHF

clone size: once
D gene: TRBD1
V gene: TRBV3-1/TRBV3-2
J gene: TRBJ1-5
CDR3 DNA: TGTGCCAGCAGCCAAGAACAGGGGCTGTTTCAGCCCCAGCATTTT
CDR3 protein: CASSQEQGLFQPQHF

clone size: .
D gene: TRBD1
V gene: TRBV5-5
J gene: TRBJ1-1
CDR3 DNA: TGTGCCAGCAGCTTGGGGCACGGACAGGGGCTGGGTACTGAAGCTTTCTTT
CDR3 protein: CASSLGHGQGLGTEAFF

clone size: .
D gene: .
V gene: TRBV5-6
J gene: TRBJ1-2
CDR3 DNA: TGTGCCAGCAGCTTGGCGTTTGGGCGGCCCCAGGGTTTCTATGGCTACACCTTC
CDR3 protein: CASSLAFGRPQGFYGYTF

clone size: .
D gene: .
V gene: TRBV7-2
J gene: TRBJ1-3
CDR3 DNA: TGTGCCAGCAGCTTAAATCAAGCAGGATCCTCTGGAAACACCATATATTTT
CDR3 protein: CASSLNQAGSSGNTIYF

clone size: .
D gene: TRBD2
V gene: TRBV5-4
J gene: TRBJ2-2
CDR3 DNA: TGTGCCAGCAGCTCACGAGCGGGGCAAGACACCGGGGAGCTGTTTTTT
CDR3 protein: CASSSRAGQDTGELFF

clone size: .
D gene: .
V gene: TRBV5-1
J gene: TRBJ2-6
CDR3 DNA: TGCGCCAGCAGCTTGGTGGCAGGGACTGGGGCCAACGTCCTGACTTTC
CDR3 protein: CASSLVAGTGANVLTF

clone size: .
D gene: TRBD2
V gene: TRBV10-2
J gene: TRBJ2-2
CDR3 DNA: TGCGCCAGCAGTGAGTCCAGGACTAGAGGTTGGACCGGGGAGCTGTTTTTT
CDR3 protein: CASSESRTRGWTGELFF

clone size: once
D gene: .
V gene: TRBV7-2
J gene: TRBJ2-7
CDR3 DNA: TGTGCCAGCAGCAGCACACGGACATACGAGCAGTACTTC
CDR3 protein: CASSSTRTYEQYF

clone size: .
D gene: .
V gene: TRBV3-1/TRBV3-2
J gene: TRBJ2-2
CDR3 DNA: TGTGCCAGCAGCCCACTAAGGACAGACTACACCGGGGAGCTGTTTTTT
CDR3 protein: CASSPLRTDYTGELFF

clone size: .
D gene: TRBD2
V gene: TRBV3-1/TRBV3-2
J gene: TRBJ2-1
CDR3 DNA: TGTGCCAGCAGCCCGGCCGGGGGGGTCTACAATGAGCAGTTCTTC
CDR3 protein: CASSPAGGVYNEQFF

clone size: .
D gene: .
V gene: TRBV6-6
J gene: TRBJ1-4
CDR3 DNA: TGTGCCAGCGGTTTGGGGCCAACTAATGAAAAACTGTTTTTT
CDR3 protein: CASGLGPTNEKLFF

clone size: .
D gene: TRBD2
V gene: TRBV9
J gene: TRBJ2-3
CDR3 DNA: TGTGCCAGCAGCGTAGTGGCGGGAGCTAGCACAGATACGCAGTATTTT
CDR3 protein: CASSVVAGASTDTQYF

clone size: .
D gene: .
V gene: TRBV6-1
J gene: TRBJ1-6
CDR3 DNA: TGTGCCAGCAGTTCACGACTGGATTCACCCCTCCACTTT
CDR3 protein: CASSSRLDSPLHF

clone size: .
D gene: .
V gene: TRBV7-3
J gene: TRBJ2-5
CDR3 DNA: TGTGCCAGCAGCTTAGGCCAGGGGATTCAAGAGACCCAGTACTTC
CDR3 protein: CASSLGQGIQETQYF

clone size: .
D gene: .
V gene: TRBV9
J gene: TRBJ2-7
CDR3 DNA: TGTGCCAGCAGCGTAGGCTCTAGAACCCACGAGCAGTACTTC
CDR3 protein: CASSVGSRTHEQYF